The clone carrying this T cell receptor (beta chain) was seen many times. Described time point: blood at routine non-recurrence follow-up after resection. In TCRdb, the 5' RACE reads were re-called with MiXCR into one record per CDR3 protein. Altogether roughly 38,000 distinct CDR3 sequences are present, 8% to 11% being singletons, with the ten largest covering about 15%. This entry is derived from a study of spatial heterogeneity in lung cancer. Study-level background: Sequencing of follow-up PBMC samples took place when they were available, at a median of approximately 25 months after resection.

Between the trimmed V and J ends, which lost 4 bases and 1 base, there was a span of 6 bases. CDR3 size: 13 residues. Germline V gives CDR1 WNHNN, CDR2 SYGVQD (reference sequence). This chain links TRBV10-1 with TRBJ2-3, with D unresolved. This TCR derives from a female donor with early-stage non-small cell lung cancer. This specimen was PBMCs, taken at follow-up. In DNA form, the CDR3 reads TGCGCCAGCAGTGCACGGGGCACAGATACGCAGTATTTT. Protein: CASSARGTDTQYF.